These 28 T cell receptor beta chains were all obtained from the same sample, sequenced in a study of multiple sclerosis patients with progressive multifocal leukoencephalopathy. Clones were read by immunoSEQ multiplex PCR, and TCRdb kept only the in-frame ones, dropping some. Of roughly 30,000 clones listed, about 88% are singletons. Indicated time point: before natalizumab initiation. Sequenced input: PBMCs. The receptors were gathered from a human donor with multiple sclerosis.

The gene calls are TRBV10-3 and TRBJ2-7; tentatively, D is TRBD1 (7 bases). The CDR3 sequence is 16 residues long. CDR1 is ENHRY and CDR2 is SYGVKD in the germline V gene. The V and J ends lost 2 bases and 0 bases respectively, with 14 bases between them. This CDR3 reads CAISEAGQSVSYEQYF. The CDR3 nucleotides are TGTGCCATCAGTGAGGCGGGACAGTCAGTCTCCTACGAGCAGTACTTC.

The rearrangement uses TRBV11-3 and TRBJ1-1; D is perhaps TRBD1 (6 bases). The CDR3 length is 13 residues. Trimming cost V 5 bases and J 3 bases, with 10 bases left between them. Per germline, CDR1 SGHNT and CDR2 YENEEA. Written as DNA, the CDR3 is TGTGCCAGCAGCCCGGGGGCGGACACTGAAGCTTTCTTT. It translates to CASSPGADTEAFF.

The J gene is TRBJ1-5, the V gene TRBV6-6; no definite D call. This CDR3 has 15 residues. The ends were cut back, 2 bases at V and 4 bases at J, with 12 bases in the middle. The germline V gene encodes CDR1 MNHNY and CDR2 SVGAGI (reference sequence). The CDR3 DNA is TGTGCCAGCAGTTACACGGCAGCCCTGAATCAGCCCCAGCATTTT. Protein product: CASSYTAALNQPQHF.

The chain couples TRBV7-7 to TRBJ2-1, with unresolved D. The CDR3 runs to 15 residues. CDR1 and CDR2 from the germline V gene are SSHAT and FNYEAQ (reference sequence). Between the trimmed V and J ends, which lost 5 bases and 1 base, there was a span of 12 bases. In nucleotides, the CDR3 is TGTGCCAGCAGCCCGCAACCGGAGTCCTACAATGAGCAGTTCTTC. This gives the protein CASSPQPESYNEQFF.

A word on this clone: In the same sample, other DNA sequences code for this CDR3. The chain is built from TRBV28 and TRBJ1-2; D is perhaps TRBD1 (5 bases). Trimming took off 3 bases at V and 4 bases at J, with 6 bases between the two ends. This CDR3 has 12 amino acids. In germline, CDR1 is MDHEN, CDR2 SYDVKM. The CDR3 reads CASSLGVYGYTF. CDR3 DNA sequence: TGTGCCAGCAGTTTGGGGGTCTATGGCTACACCTTC.

The J gene is TRBJ2-3, the V gene TRBV5-1; 9 bases map to TRBD2. With V trimmed by 4 bases and J by 2 bases, 8 bases remained unmatched. The CDR3 loop spans 16 amino acids. CDR1 SGHRS and CDR2 YFSETQ come from the germline V gene. The CDR3 coding sequence is TGCGCCAGCAGCGGGGCGACTAGCGGACTCACAGATACGCAGTATTTT. Translated, it gives CASSGATSGLTDTQYF.

This chain joins TRBV29-1 and TRBJ2-7, with a possible D match to TRBD1 (6 bases). This CDR3 is 13 amino acids long. The germline V and J ends were trimmed by 7 bases and 0 bases, with 13 bases remaining between them. Per germline, CDR1 SQVTM and CDR2 ANQGSEA. CDR3 nucleotide sequence: TGCAGCGCCACAGGGACGAGCTCCTACGAGCAGTACTTC. Protein: CSATGTSSYEQYF.

The J gene is TRBJ1-1, the V gene TRBV7-9; weak D call: TRBD1 (5 bases). Germline V gene data show CDR1 as SEHNR and CDR2 as FQNEAQ (reference sequence). The CDR3 is made up of 12 amino acids. Trimming removed 6 bases from V and 11 bases from J, with 16 bases in between. The CDR3 DNA is TGTGCCAGCAGGTGGGTCGTCGAGGGGGCTTTCTTT. It yields the protein CASRWVVEGAFF.

This clone was detected only once. The gene calls are TRBV4-1 and TRBJ1-2; TRBD1 agrees at 11 bases. Germline lookup yields CDR1 MGHRA and CDR2 YSYEKL. V was pared by 1 base and J by 2 bases, with 12 bases of the junction left unmatched. The length of the CDR3 is 19 residues. CDR3 in DNA: TGCGCCAGCAGCCAAGTTTCTTCCGGGACAGGGGGGAGAAACTATGGCTACACCTTC. It yields the protein CASSQVSSGTGGRNYGYTF.

This clone was counted a single time. The chain uses TRBV11-2 and TRBJ1-1, with a tentative D call TRBD1 (5 bases). This CDR3 contains 11 residues. Germline lookup yields CDR1 SGHAT and CDR2 FQNNGV. V dropped 5 bases and J dropped 8 bases, with 9 bases sitting between them. The DNA of the CDR3 is TGTGCCAGCAGCCAAGACAGAGAAGCTTTCTTT. Protein: CASSQDREAFF. The complete variable domain, with remaining parts taken from reference TRBV11-2 and TRBJ1-1, reads EAGVAQSPRYKIIEKRQSVAFWCNPISGHATLYWYQQILGQGPKLLIQFQNNGVVDDSQLPKDRFSAERLKGVDSTLKIQPAKLEDSAVYLCASSQDREAFFGQGTRLTVV.

The rearrangement joins TRBV29-1 to TRBJ1-1, with 7 bases fitting TRBD1. The CDR3 extends over 14 amino acids. V lost 0 bases to trimming and J lost 6 bases; unmatched junction nucleotides: 7. Per the germline V gene, CDR1 is SQVTM and CDR2 is ANQGSEA. The CDR3: CSVEEQGIGAEAFF. The CDR3 nucleotides read TGCAGCGTTGAAGAACAGGGGATAGGCGCTGAAGCTTTCTTT.

This chain joins TRBV18 and TRBJ2-5, with D unresolved. This CDR3 contains 14 residues. Between the trimmed V and J ends, which lost 2 bases and 4 bases, there was a span of 11 bases. CDR1 and CDR2 from the germline V gene are KGHSH and LQKENI. The CDR3 nucleotides read TGTGCCAGCTCACCATTAACAGTGGGAGAGACCCAGTACTTC. Translating gives CASSPLTVGETQYF.

The gene calls are TRBV5-6 and TRBJ2-7, with 9 nucleotides matching TRBD1. This CDR3 has 15 residues. In germline, CDR1 is SGHDT, CDR2 YYEEEE. Trimming cost V 0 bases and J 3 bases; bases outside gene matches: 4. CDR3: CASSLDRGLIYEQYF. CDR3 nucleotides: TGTGCCAGCAGCTTGGACAGGGGGCTGATCTACGAGCAGTACTTC. The whole variable domain, remainder taken from reference TRBV5-6 and TRBJ2-7, is DAGVTQSPTHLIKTRGQQVTLRCSPKSGHDTVSWYQQALGQGPQFIFQYYEEEERQRGNFPDRFSGHQFPNYSSELNVNALLLGDSALYLCASSLDRGLIYEQYFGPGTRLTVT.

The chain combines TRBV28 with TRBJ1-6; D is perhaps TRBD1 (5 bases). Germline V gene sequence: CDR1 MDHEN, CDR2 SYDVKM. The CDR3 loop spans 17 amino acids. The ends were cut back, 7 bases at V and 3 bases at J, with 19 bases in the middle. The CDR3 reads CASIKGLTGNYNSPLHF. The CDR3 DNA reads as TGTGCCAGCATCAAAGGACTAACAGGCAACTATAATTCACCCCTCCACTTT.

The V gene is TRBV28, the J gene TRBJ1-3, with a weak D call TRBD1 (6 bases). Looked up from germline, CDR1 is MDHEN and CDR2 is SYDVKM. The V end was cut by 5 bases, the J end by 0 bases, with 11 bases between. This CDR3 is built from 15 residues. CDR3 bases: TGTGCCAGCAGTAGAGACAGGACCTCTGGAAACACCATATATTTT. It specifies CASSRDRTSGNTIYF.

This chain joins TRBV27 and TRBJ2-7; the D gene is possibly TRBD1 (6 bases). The CDR3 is made up of 13 amino acids. CDR1 and CDR2 (germline): MNHEY, SMNVEV (reference sequence). V lost 6 bases, J lost 0 bases, and 9 bases lay in between. The CDR3 bases are TGTGCCAGCAGGATGACAGGCTCCTACGAGCAGTACTTC. Translated: CASRMTGSYEQYF.

The chain links TRBV27 to TRBJ2-3; D might be TRBD1 (7 bases). Trimming removed 3 bases at V and 7 bases at J, with 17 bases between. The V gene's germline CDR1 is MNHEY and CDR2 SMNVEV (reference sequence). The CDR3 is 15 residues long. The CDR3 reads CASSFTRGGGYTQYF. DNA for the CDR3: TGTGCCAGCAGTTTTACCAGAGGAGGGGGCTATACGCAGTATTTT.

In nucleotides, the CDR3 is TGTGCCAGCAGCTTAGAACGTGACAGGCGGTTCTTC. Translated, it gives CASSLERDRRFF. The chain carries TRBV11-2 and TRBJ2-1; maybe TRBD1 (6 bases). This CDR3 has 12 amino acids. Germline loops: CDR1 SGHAT, CDR2 FQNNGV. Trimming stripped 0 bases from V and 15 bases from J, with 12 bases between.

This CDR3 reads CASSLGLNTEAFF. The CDR3 bases are TGCGCCAGCAGCTTGGGGCTGAACACTGAAGCTTTCTTT. The chain recombines TRBV5-1 with TRBJ1-1; D gene unclear. The CDR3 consists of 13 residues. CDR1 is SGHRS, CDR2 YFSETQ, per germline. The V and J ends lost 0 bases and 0 bases respectively, with 3 bases between them. Supplemented by reference TRBV5-1 and TRBJ1-1, the full variable domain reads KAGVTQTPRYLIKTRGQQVTLSCSPISGHRSVSWYQQTPGQGLQFLFEYFSETQRNKGNFPGRFSGRQFSNSRSEMNVSTLELGDSALYLCASSLGLNTEAFFGQGTRLTVV.

V is TRBV5-1 and J is TRBJ2-1; D not certain. V shed 4 bases and J shed 6 bases, with 8 bases lying between them. The length of the CDR3 is 12 residues. Germline V gene lookup returns CDR1 SGHRS and CDR2 YFSETQ. CDR3 loop: CASSPGRNEQFF. The CDR3 coding sequence is TGCGCCAGCAGCCCCGGTCGCAATGAGCAGTTCTTC.

The genes are TRBV6-6 and TRBJ2-1; D not resolved. The germline gives CDR1 MNHNY, CDR2 SVGAGI (reference sequence). This CDR3 has 16 amino acids. V lost 4 bases to trimming and J lost 0 bases, with 13 bases between them. The CDR3 loop is CASSLMGSSSYNEQFF. DNA for the CDR3: TGTGCCAGCAGTTTGATGGGCTCAAGCTCCTACAATGAGCAGTTCTTC.

The chain carries TRBV7-2 and TRBJ1-1; perhaps TRBD1 as D (5 bases). Germline CDR1 reads SGHTA; CDR2 reads FQGNSA. The CDR3 is made up of 16 amino acids. V dropped 2 bases and J dropped 4 bases, with 17 bases sitting between them. The CDR3 here is CASSLQLRGRGTEAFF. The CDR3 DNA is TGTGCCAGCAGCTTACAGTTGCGGGGGAGGGGCACTGAAGCTTTCTTT.

The rearrangement uses TRBV6-6 and TRBJ1-2; tentatively, D is TRBD1 (5 bases). With 1 base removed from V and 2 bases from J, the gap between germline ends came to 11 bases. CDR3 length equals 15 residues. In germline, CDR1 is MNHNY, CDR2 SVGAGI (reference sequence). DNA of the CDR3: TGTGCCAGCAGTTACTACGCAGGGCCCAACTATGGCTACACCTTC. It specifies CASSYYAGPNYGYTF.

A note on this clone: This sample includes further DNA sequences coding for the same CDR3. V and J are TRBV7-2 and TRBJ2-7; tentative D call: TRBD1 (6 bases). V was clipped by 1 base and J by 3 bases, with 10 bases between them. Germline values: CDR1 SGHTA, CDR2 FQGNSA. This CDR3 has 14 amino acids. The chain's CDR3 is CASSLGPGDYEQYF. As DNA, the CDR3 is TGTGCCAGCAGCTTAGGTCCAGGGGACTACGAGCAGTACTTC.

The V and J genes are TRBV7-3 and TRBJ2-5, with D hard to call. Germline values: CDR1 SGHTA, CDR2 FQGTGA. The length of the CDR3 is 15 residues. V dropped 0 bases and J dropped 2 bases, with 10 bases sitting between them. CDR3 nucleotides: TGTGCCAGCAGCTTAACGGCCCTAGGGCAAGAGACCCAGTACTTC. As protein: CASSLTALGQETQYF.

J is TRBJ2-7 and V is TRBV5-1; 7 bases align to TRBD2. CDR3 length: 13 amino acids. Germline trimming cut 5 bases from V and 5 bases from J; bases unmatched to any gene: 7. The germline V gene has CDR1 SGHRS and CDR2 YFSETQ. The CDR3 nucleotides are TGCGCCAGCAGGCCCAGCGGGATACACGAGCAGTACTTC. Translation gives CASRPSGIHEQYF.

V usage is TRBV18 and J usage is TRBJ2-1; the D is unclear. CDR3 length: 12 residues. Trimming shortened V by 6 bases and J by 5 bases, and 8 bases separated the two germline ends. CDR1 KGHSH and CDR2 LQKENI come from the germline V gene. The CDR3: CASSEGNNEQFF. CDR3 nucleotide sequence: TGTGCCAGCTCCGAAGGCAACAATGAGCAGTTCTTC. The whole variable domain, remainder taken from reference TRBV18 and TRBJ2-1, is NAGVMQNPRHLVRRRGQEARLRCSPMKGHSHVYWYRQLPEEGLKFMVYLQKENIIDESGMPKERFSAEFPKEGPSILRIQQVVRGDSAAYFCASSEGNNEQFFGPGTRLTVL.

The CDR3 nucleotides are TGTGCCAGCAGCTCCCGGGACAGGGGGCGAGATACGCAGTATTTT. This translates into CASSSRDRGRDTQYF. V and J are TRBV7-2 and TRBJ2-3, with 12 bases lining up with TRBD1. V was pared by 4 bases and J by 5 bases, with 4 bases of the junction left unmatched. Germline-derived CDR1 and CDR2 are SGHTA and FQGNSA. This CDR3 has 15 amino acids.